This T cell receptor beta chain was documented in a study of blood T cell repertoires in COVID-19. Libraries were prepared by immunoSEQ multiplex PCR; TCRdb keeps only in-frame clonotypes and omits some of them. This sample has about 190,000 clones, with around 90% found just once. Trimming pared 5 bases from V and 4 bases from J, leaving 6 bases between. The germline V gene encodes CDR1 LNHDA and CDR2 SQIVND (reference sequence). The CDR3 covers 12 residues. The J gene is TRBJ1-5, the V gene TRBV19; D is uncertain. The material sequenced was peripheral blood. The TCR was taken from a man aged 40-55 years with acute or convalescent COVID-19. CDR3 sequence reads: CASSFVNQPQHF. The CDR3 bases are TGTGCCAGTAGTTTTGTAAATCAGCCCCAGCATTTT.